Listed below are T cell receptor beta chains from one sample, sequenced in a study of shared clonotypes between healthy human individuals. The method was immunoSEQ multiplex PCR; TCRdb's version includes in-frame clones alone and lacks a portion of them. The sample shows fewer than 600,000 clones, 75% to 85% of them seen only once. Sample: PBMCs. These receptor sequences come from a woman aged 40-49 years in good health. Some clones in this sample may be carry-over from other donors' samples. Each CDR3 is given with its conserved first and last residue. The D gene is left open where the match is weak. Rows may omit the clone size; those that give it use once, few, many or a size class.

clone_size d_call j_call v_call cdr3_nt cdr3_aa
. . TRBJ1-4 TRBV5-5 TGTGCCAGCAGCTGGGGGACTTACGAGAAATTAGAAAAACTGTTTTTT CASSWGTYEKLEKLFF
. . TRBJ2-5 TRBV19 TGTGCCAGTAGACGCGGAGGCAAAGAGACCCAGTACTTC CASRRGGKETQYF
. . TRBJ2-7 TRBV10-3 TGTGCCATCAGCTCAGAACCCTTGACCGAGCAGTACTTC CAISSEPLTEQYF
. . TRBJ2-1 TRBV18 TGTGCCAGCTCACCACCGAGACAGGGCCAGGTGGGGGGAACGGCCTACAATGAGCAGTTCTTC CASSPPRQGQVGGTAYNEQFF
. TRBD2 TRBJ2-7 TRBV2 TGTGCCAGCAGTGAGTTTCTAGCGGGAGTAAGTGAGCAGTACTTC CASSEFLAGVSEQYF
once . TRBJ1-2 TRBV30 TGTGCCTGGAGTGACTCGGGGCATGCCTATGGCTACACCTTC CAWSDSGHAYGYTF
. TRBD1 TRBJ1-1 TRBV5-4 TGTGCCAGCAGCTTGGTACAGGGGGCGGCTGAAGCTTTCTTT CASSLVQGAAEAFF
medium-sized . TRBJ1-1 TRBV7-9 TGTGCCAGCAGCTTAGACATGAACACTGAAGCTTTCTTT CASSLDMNTEAFF
. . TRBJ1-1 TRBV7-9 TGTGCCAGCAGCGGAGGAGGGAACACTGAAGCTTTCTTT CASSGGGNTEAFF
. TRBD2 TRBJ2-3 TRBV2 TGTGCCAGCAGTAGAGGACTAGCGGGGAGCACAGATACGCAGTATTTT CASSRGLAGSTDTQYF
. . TRBJ2-2 TRBV7-9 TGTGCCAGCAGCTTAATCACCAACGCCGGGGAGCTGTTTTTT CASSLITNAGELFF
. . TRBJ2-1 TRBV5-1 TGCGCCAGCGCACTCCAACGGAGGAATGAGCAGTTCTTC CASALQRRNEQFF
. TRBD1 TRBJ2-7 TRBV19 TGTGCCAGTAGTGGCCACAGGGGGCTATCGAACTACGAGCAGTACTTC CASSGHRGLSNYEQYF
. . TRBJ2-5 TRBV28 TGTGCCAGCAGTCCAGTGGGGGCGCACGAGACCCAGTACTTC CASSPVGAHETQYF
. . TRBJ2-1 TRBV19 TGTGCCAGTAGTATACTAGCTGGTAATGAGCAGTTCTTC CASSILAGNEQFF
. . TRBJ2-7 TRBV6-1 TGTGCCAGCTTAGGGACCCACGAGCAGTACTTC CASLGTHEQYF
few TRBD2 TRBJ2-1 TRBV28 TGTGCCAGCAGTTTAGCGGGAGGTAGCTACAATGAGCAGTTCTTC CASSLAGGSYNEQFF
. . TRBJ2-1 TRBV10-3 TGTGCCATCACTGGAGTGGGGAGGAGCTCCTACAATGAGCAGTTCTTC CAITGVGRSSYNEQFF
. . TRBJ1-6 TRBV7-9 TGTGCCAGCAGCTCCACCGGGAGTTCACCCCTCCACTTT CASSSTGSSPLHF
. . TRBJ2-1 TRBV5-1 TGCGCCAGCAGCTCCGTAGTGTCCGATGAGCAGTTCTTC CASSSVVSDEQFF
. . TRBJ1-3 TRBV11-3 TGTGCCAGCAGCTTAGGTGGGGGGCAGGGAGGTGCTGGAAACACCATATATTTT CASSLGGGQGGAGNTIYF
once . TRBJ1-4 TRBV6-1 TGTGCCAGCAGTGGCGGGTCTGGTATCCAGTTGAATGAAAAACTGTTTTTT CASSGGSGIQLNEKLFF
. TRBD2 TRBJ2-3 TRBV5-4 TGTGCCAGCAGCTCCACTAGCGGCACGGATACGCAGTATTTT CASSSTSGTDTQYF
. TRBD1 TRBJ1-5 TRBV7-6 TGTGCCAGCAGCTCCAGGGGGGCCGGGTGGCCCCAGCATTTT CASSSRGAGWPQHF
. TRBD2 TRBJ2-7 TRBV5-1 TGCGCCAGCAGCTTTTCCGGGACTAGCGGGAGAAGGTCCTACGAGCAGTACTTC CASSFSGTSGRRSYEQYF
. . TRBJ1-2 TRBV28 TGTGCCAGCAGTTTACCCCAAGTTTTTGGGAGGTATGGCTACACCTTC CASSLPQVFGRYGYTF
many . TRBJ1-4 TRBV16 TGTGCCAGCAGCTCGCCGGGGTCTAACCTTAATGAAAAACTGTTTTTT CASSSPGSNLNEKLFF
. . TRBJ2-1 TRBV9 TGTGCCAGCAGCGTAGACCCAAGCAATGAGCAGTTCTTC CASSVDPSNEQFF
. . TRBJ1-5 TRBV15 TGTGCCACCAGCAGAGATTTAGGGGGGTCCGTTAATCAGCCCCAGCATTTT CATSRDLGGSVNQPQHF
. TRBD1 TRBJ2-2 TRBV5-5 TGTGCCAGCAGCTTACTTCAGGGGGTGACCGGGGAGCTGTTTTTT CASSLLQGVTGELFF
. . TRBJ2-7 TRBV28 TGTGCCAGCAGCCCATCCCCGGGAGCTGGCAACGAGCAGTACTTC CASSPSPGAGNEQYF
. TRBD2 TRBJ2-5 TRBV5-1 TGCGCCAGCAGCAGGGGACTAGCTGGGGAGACCCAGTACTTC CASSRGLAGETQYF
once TRBD1 TRBJ2-3 TRBV27 TGTGCCAGCAGTCTGACCCCTGGACAGGGCACGCAGTATTTT CASSLTPGQGTQYF
. . TRBJ2-7 TRBV10-2 TGCGTCAGCGGCGGGACACGATACGAGCAGTACTTC CVSGGTRYEQYF
. TRBD2 TRBJ2-1 TRBV7-7 TGTGCTAGCAGCCCGTCGGGTCGCGCGGGAGTTGGTGAGCAGTTCTTC CASSPSGRAGVGEQFF
. . TRBJ2-1 TRBV30 TGTGCCTGGAGTGTTGTCGGGAGCTACAATGAGCAGTTCTTC CAWSVVGSYNEQFF
. . TRBJ2-7 TRBV2 TGTGCCAGCAGTGTAGGAATCGATCCCTACGAGCAGTACTTC CASSVGIDPYEQYF
few . TRBJ1-1 TRBV7-2 TGTGCCAGCAGCTTCCCCGGGAGGGTGGCTTTCTTT CASSFPGRVAFF
. TRBD2 TRBJ2-1 TRBV6-1 TGTGCCAGCGAAGGTAGCGGGAGTGGGGAGCAGTTCTTC CASEGSGSGEQFF
once . TRBJ2-2 TRBV11-1 TGTGCCAGCAGCCCTGGATTTAAGCGGGACACCGGGGAGCTGTTTTTT CASSPGFKRDTGELFF
. . TRBJ1-4 TRBV7-9 TGTGCCAGCAGCTTGGGTCAAGGAGAGGAAAAACTGTTTTTT CASSLGQGEEKLFF
. . TRBJ2-1 TRBV28 TGTGCCAGCAGTTTATTGGAGCCGACCAATGAGCAGTTCTTC CASSLLEPTNEQFF
. . TRBJ1-3 TRBV4-3 TGCGCCAGCAGCCAAGAAAGCTACAGGACCGGCTCTGGAAACACCATATATTTT CASSQESYRTGSGNTIYF
. . TRBJ1-2 TRBV29-1 TGCAGCGTTGAACCTGGGAACTATGGCTACACCTTC CSVEPGNYGYTF
. TRBD2 TRBJ2-4 TRBV28 TGTGCCACCGCTACTAGCGGGAGCTACATTCAGTACTTC CATATSGSYIQYF
. . TRBJ1-5 TRBV30 TGTGCCTGGAGTTCTGCCAGTAGCAATCAGCCCCAGCATTTT CAWSSASSNQPQHF
once . TRBJ1-3 TRBV9 TGTGCCAGCAGCGCTACCAGTCGACAGGACGGCTCTGGAAACACCATATATTTT CASSATSRQDGSGNTIYF
. TRBD2 TRBJ2-7 TRBV4-2 TGTGCCAGCAGCCTTGGACTAGCGGGAGGTTACGAGCAGTACTTC CASSLGLAGGYEQYF
. TRBD1 TRBJ2-7 TRBV28 TGTGCCAGCAGTTCCTCGGACAGGGCGGTCGAGCAGTACTTC CASSSSDRAVEQYF
. . TRBJ1-2 TRBV2 TGTGCCAGCAGTGAATCTCCCACTAACTATGGCTACACCTTC CASSESPTNYGYTF